A selection of T cell receptor beta chains follows, all from one sample in a study of shared clonotypes between healthy human individuals. Sequenced by immunoSEQ multiplex PCR; TCRdb stores in-frame clones only, minus some. The sample yields about 590,000 clones, around 95% seen once. The sample was naive CD8+ T cells sorted from blood. Receptors originate from a woman aged 25-40 years in good health. The CDR3 runs from the conserved cysteine through the conserved F or W. The D gene is left open where the match is weak. Not all rows give a size; the values are once, few, many and, for expanded clones, a class.

v_call	d_call	j_call	clone_size	cdr3_nt	cdr3_aa
TRBV29-1	.	TRBJ1-2	.	TGCAGCGTTGAAGCCCCTCAGACTAACTATGGCTACACCTTC	CSVEAPQTNYGYTF
TRBV13	.	TRBJ2-7	.	TGTGCCAGCAGCCAGTCTCTGTCTTACGGATCGTACGAGCAGTACTTC	CASSQSLSYGSYEQYF
TRBV7-9	TRBD2	TRBJ2-1	once	TGTGCCAGCAGCTCCACGGGGGGGAGCTCCTACAATGAGCAGTTCTTC	CASSSTGGSSYNEQFF
TRBV27	TRBD1	TRBJ1-2	once	TGTGCCAGCAGTTTGAACAGGGGGGTCTATGGCTACACCTTC	CASSLNRGVYGYTF
TRBV29-1	TRBD1	TRBJ1-2	.	TGCAGCGTTCTTTCGTCGAGACAGGGGGACTATGGCTACACCTTC	CSVLSSRQGDYGYTF
TRBV4-1	TRBD1	TRBJ2-7	.	TGCGCCAGCAGCCAACCGGGACAGGGAGGAAACTACGAGCAGTACTTC	CASSQPGQGGNYEQYF
TRBV7-9	.	TRBJ1-5	.	TGTGCCAGCAGCTCTGAGGGGGGACGCCAGCCCCAGCATTTT	CASSSEGGRQPQHF
TRBV28	.	TRBJ1-1	.	TGTGCCAGCAGCCCCCTGCAAGAATCCCCGAACACTGAAGCTTTCTTT	CASSPLQESPNTEAFF
TRBV10-3	.	TRBJ2-3	.	TGTGCCATCGGTGGGCGGGATCTCACAGATACGCAGTATTTT	CAIGGRDLTDTQYF
TRBV10-3	TRBD2	TRBJ2-1	.	TGTGCCATCAGTGACCCGAAACTAGCGGGAGCCTACAATGAGCAGTTCTTC	CAISDPKLAGAYNEQFF
TRBV7-9	.	TRBJ1-3	.	TGTGCCAGCAGCTCACGACCCGGGTCCAAAAGCCCTGGAAACACCATATATTTT	CASSSRPGSKSPGNTIYF
TRBV28	.	TRBJ2-7	.	TGTGCCAGCAGTTCTGGCTCTACTACAGCAGTGATCTACGAGCAGTACTTC	CASSSGSTTAVIYEQYF
TRBV5-6	.	TRBJ1-5	.	TGTGCCAGCAGCTCACAGGGAAATCAGCCCCAGCATTTT	CASSSQGNQPQHF
TRBV29-1	TRBD2	TRBJ2-5	.	TGCAGCGTTGTACCTCTAGCGGGAGTTAGAGAGACCCAGTACTTC	CSVVPLAGVRETQYF
TRBV21-1	.	TRBJ2-2	.	TGTGCCAGCAGCGGGACGGCCGTGTTCGTAGATCCTAACACCGGGGAGCTGTTTTTT	CASSGTAVFVDPNTGELFF
TRBV5-4	TRBD2	TRBJ2-1	.	TGTGCCAGCAGCCCGACTAGCGGGAGAGACAATGAGCAGTTCTTC	CASSPTSGRDNEQFF
TRBV4-2	.	TRBJ2-7	.	TGTGCCAGCAGCCAGGAGGCAGGTACCTCCTACGAGCAGTACTTC	CASSQEAGTSYEQYF
TRBV9	TRBD2	TRBJ2-1	.	TGTGCCAGCAGCCTTTCGGGAGGGTTTGAGCAGTTCTTC	CASSLSGGFEQFF
TRBV6-6	.	TRBJ2-1	.	TGTGCCAGCAGTAAGAGGGGCAACAATGAGCAGTTCTTC	CASSKRGNNEQFF
TRBV27	.	TRBJ1-4	once	TGTGCCAGCAGTTTGTTAGGCCCCCTGACAACTAATGAAAAACTGTTTTTT	CASSLLGPLTTNEKLFF
TRBV10-1	.	TRBJ2-5	.	TGCGCCAGCAGTGACCCGCAGGGGACCCAGTACTTC	CASSDPQGTQYF
TRBV2	.	TRBJ1-1	once	TGTGCCACCGTACCACAGGCGCAGAACACTGAAGCTTTCTTT	CATVPQAQNTEAFF
TRBV6-5	.	TRBJ2-7	.	TGTGCCAGCAGTTACTCGAAGGGACGCGAGTACTTC	CASSYSKGREYF
TRBV19	TRBD2	TRBJ2-1	.	TGTGCCAGTAGTATAGATCTGGAGGGAGGGCCAAATGAGCAGTTCTTC	CASSIDLEGGPNEQFF
TRBV28	TRBD2	TRBJ2-7	once	TGTGCCAGCAGTTTACAGTTTGCGGCTGGACTAGCGGGAGGAAGGGGCTCCTACGAGCAGTACTTC	CASSLQFAAGLAGGRGSYEQYF
TRBV28	TRBD2	TRBJ2-7	.	TGTGCCAGCAGATCTAAACTAGCGGGAGCCTACGAGCAGTACTTC	CASRSKLAGAYEQYF
TRBV6-5	TRBD1	TRBJ2-7	.	TGTGCCAGCAGTTCGGGACAGGGAACCTACGAGCAGTACTTC	CASSSGQGTYEQYF
TRBV28	TRBD2	TRBJ2-3	.	TGTGCCAGCAGTTTCGGTGCGGGAGCACGGGATACGCAGTATTTT	CASSFGAGARDTQYF
TRBV18	TRBD1	TRBJ2-7	.	TGTGCCAGCTCCGACCGGGACAGGGACTACGAGCAGTACTTC	CASSDRDRDYEQYF
TRBV6-1	TRBD2	TRBJ2-7	.	TGTGCCAGCAGCACTAGCGGGAGGGTCCACGAGCAGTACTTC	CASSTSGRVHEQYF
TRBV27	.	TRBJ2-4	.	TGTGCCAGCAGTTTATCAGGGCAGTCCCTAGCCAAAAACATTCAGTACTTC	CASSLSGQSLAKNIQYF
TRBV27	.	TRBJ2-1	.	TGTGCCAGCCGTGACTCCTACAATGAGCAGTTCTTC	CASRDSYNEQFF
TRBV27	.	TRBJ2-7	.	TGTGCCAGCAGTTCGACATACGAGCAGTACTTC	CASSSTYEQYF
TRBV12-1	.	TRBJ2-3	.	TGTGCCAGCAGCGCGACGGGACTAGCGGGATCTAGCACAGATACGCAGTATTTT	CASSATGLAGSSTDTQYF
TRBV27	TRBD2	TRBJ2-7	.	TGTGCCAGCAGTGTAGCGGGAGGGCAATCCTACGAGCAGTACTTC	CASSVAGGQSYEQYF
TRBV27	.	TRBJ1-1	.	TGTGCCAGCAGAGAGGGACGGAGGAACGCTGAAGCTTTCTTT	CASREGRRNAEAFF
TRBV7-3	TRBD2	TRBJ2-7	once	TGTGCCAGCAGCTTATCGGGACTAGCGGGTACAAGCTACGAGCAGTACTTC	CASSLSGLAGTSYEQYF
TRBV29-1	TRBD2	TRBJ2-1	.	TGCAGCGCCGAAGGAGCTAGCGGGAGCTACAATGAGCAGTTCTTC	CSAEGASGSYNEQFF
TRBV9	TRBD1	TRBJ1-2	.	TGTGCCAGCAGCGGAATCGGACAGGGAGGATCTGGCTACACCTTC	CASSGIGQGGSGYTF
TRBV9	TRBD1	TRBJ1-1	.	TGTGCCAGCAGCCCCGGATACGGACAGGCCCCTGAAGCTTTCTTT	CASSPGYGQAPEAFF
TRBV6-1	TRBD1	TRBJ1-2	.	TGTGCCAGCAGTGAATGGACAGGGAACTATGGCTACACCTTC	CASSEWTGNYGYTF
TRBV6-1	TRBD1	TRBJ2-5	once	TGTGCCAGCAGTCAGACCGGGACAGGGATAGAGACCCAGTACTTC	CASSQTGTGIETQYF
TRBV27	TRBD1	TRBJ2-1	.	TGTGCCAGCAGTTTTTCGACAGGGGGCCTTTGGAATGAGCAGTTCTTC	CASSFSTGGLWNEQFF
TRBV28	TRBD2	TRBJ2-7	.	TGTGCCAGCAGTTCATTAGCGGGAGGTCATGAGATCTACGAGCAGTACTTC	CASSSLAGGHEIYEQYF
TRBV5-5	.	TRBJ1-1	once	TGTGCCAGCAGCTTGGTGGGGACGGAGGGTAGAGCTTTCTTT	CASSLVGTEGRAFF
TRBV2	TRBD1	TRBJ1-4	.	TGTGCCAGCAGTGACCTGCAGGGGGAAGCTAATGAAAAACTGTTTTTT	CASSDLQGEANEKLFF
TRBV28	.	TRBJ1-5	.	TGTGCCAGCAGTCCCGAGCACCGCCTTAGCAATCAGCCCCAGCATTTT	CASSPEHRLSNQPQHF
TRBV5-1	TRBD2	TRBJ2-5	.	TGCGCCAGCAAGGCGGGACTAGCGGGAAAGTCTGAGACCCAGTACTTC	CASKAGLAGKSETQYF
TRBV11-2	TRBD2	TRBJ2-1	.	TGTGCCAGCAGCCCCGGGGGGTACTACAATGAGCAGTTCTTC	CASSPGGYYNEQFF
TRBV7-2	.	TRBJ2-7	.	TGTGCCAGCACCATTTCCGCAGGACCCCACGAGCAGTACTTC	CASTISAGPHEQYF
TRBV28	TRBD1	TRBJ1-5	.	TGTGCCAGCAGTTCCTCAGGACAGGGGAATCAGCCCCAGCATTTT	CASSSSGQGNQPQHF
TRBV30	TRBD1	TRBJ1-1	.	TGTGCCTGGAGTGAAACAGGGGGGCTGAACACTGAAGCTTTCTTT	CAWSETGGLNTEAFF
TRBV13	TRBD2	TRBJ2-5	.	TGTGCCAGCAGCTTAGAGGGGACTAGCGGAGAAGAGACCCAGTACTTC	CASSLEGTSGEETQYF
TRBV27	.	TRBJ2-3	once	TGTGCCAGCAGCTTTTCTCCCACAGATACGCAGTATTTT	CASSFSPTDTQYF